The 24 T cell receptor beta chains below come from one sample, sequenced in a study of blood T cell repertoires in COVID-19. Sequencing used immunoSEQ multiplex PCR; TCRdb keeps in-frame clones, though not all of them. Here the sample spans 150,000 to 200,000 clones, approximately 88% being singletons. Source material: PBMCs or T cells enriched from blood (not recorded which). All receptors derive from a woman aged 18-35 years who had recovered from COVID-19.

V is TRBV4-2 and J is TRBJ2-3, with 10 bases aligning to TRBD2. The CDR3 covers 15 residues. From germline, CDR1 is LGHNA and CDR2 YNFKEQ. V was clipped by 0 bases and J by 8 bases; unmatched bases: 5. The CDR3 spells CASSQESGGASTQYF. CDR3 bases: TGTGCCAGCAGCCAAGAAAGCGGGGGGGCCAGTACGCAGTATTTT.

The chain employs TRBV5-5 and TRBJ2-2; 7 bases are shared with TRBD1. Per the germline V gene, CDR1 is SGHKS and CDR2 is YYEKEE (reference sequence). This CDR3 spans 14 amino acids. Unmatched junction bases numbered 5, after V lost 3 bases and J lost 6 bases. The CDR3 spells CASSYDRVPGELFF. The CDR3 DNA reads TGTGCCAGCAGCTATGACAGGGTGCCCGGGGAGCTGTTTTTT.

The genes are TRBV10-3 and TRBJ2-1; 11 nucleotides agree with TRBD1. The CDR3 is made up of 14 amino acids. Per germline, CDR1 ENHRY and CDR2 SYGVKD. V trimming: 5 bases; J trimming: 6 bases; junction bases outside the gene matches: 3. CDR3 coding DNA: TGTGCCATCAGTAAGGGACAGGGGGGCAATGAGCAGTTCTTC. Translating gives CAISKGQGGNEQFF.

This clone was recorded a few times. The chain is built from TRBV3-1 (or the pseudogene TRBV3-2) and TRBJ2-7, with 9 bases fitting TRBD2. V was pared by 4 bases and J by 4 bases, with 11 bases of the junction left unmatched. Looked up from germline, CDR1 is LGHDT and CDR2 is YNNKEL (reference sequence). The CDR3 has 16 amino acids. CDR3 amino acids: CASSPGSVAGAYEQYF. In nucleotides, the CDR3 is TGTGCCAGCAGCCCCGGGTCGGTAGCGGGGGCGTACGAGCAGTACTTC.

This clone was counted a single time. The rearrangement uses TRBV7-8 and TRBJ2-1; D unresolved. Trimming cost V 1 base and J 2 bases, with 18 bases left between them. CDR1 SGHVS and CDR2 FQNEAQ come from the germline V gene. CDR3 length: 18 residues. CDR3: CASSLVRSALEAYNEQFF. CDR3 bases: TGTGCCAGCAGCTTAGTACGTTCAGCGCTTGAAGCCTACAATGAGCAGTTCTTC.

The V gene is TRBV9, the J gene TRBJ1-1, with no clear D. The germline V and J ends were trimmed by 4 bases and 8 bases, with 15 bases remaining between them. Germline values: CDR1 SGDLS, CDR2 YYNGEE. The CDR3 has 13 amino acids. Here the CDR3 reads CASSRTTTQEAFF. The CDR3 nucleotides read TGTGCCAGCAGCCGCACAACGACACAAGAAGCTTTCTTT.

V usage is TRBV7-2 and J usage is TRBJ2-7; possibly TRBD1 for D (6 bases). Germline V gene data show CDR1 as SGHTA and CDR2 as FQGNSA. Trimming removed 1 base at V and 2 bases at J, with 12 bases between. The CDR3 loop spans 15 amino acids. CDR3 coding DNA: TGTGCCAGCAGCTTAGGTAGGACAGCGCCCTACGAGCAGTACTTC. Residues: CASSLGRTAPYEQYF.

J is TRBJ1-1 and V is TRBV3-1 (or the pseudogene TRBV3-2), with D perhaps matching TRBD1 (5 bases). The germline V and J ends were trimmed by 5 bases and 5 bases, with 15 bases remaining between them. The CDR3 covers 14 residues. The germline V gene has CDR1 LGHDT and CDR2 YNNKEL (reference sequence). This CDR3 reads CASSSITGDTEAFF. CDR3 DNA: TGTGCCAGCAGCTCAATTACGGGGGATACTGAAGCTTTCTTT.

The chain's CDR3 is CASSAEEGVEKLFF. The CDR3 DNA sequence: TGCGCCAGCAGCGCCGAAGAGGGTGTTGAAAAACTGTTTTTT. The J gene is TRBJ1-4, the V gene TRBV5-1, with D unclear. Trimming cost V 4 bases and J 7 bases, with 14 bases left between them. The CDR3 spans 14 residues. The germline CDR1 and CDR2 sequences are SGHRS and YFSETQ.

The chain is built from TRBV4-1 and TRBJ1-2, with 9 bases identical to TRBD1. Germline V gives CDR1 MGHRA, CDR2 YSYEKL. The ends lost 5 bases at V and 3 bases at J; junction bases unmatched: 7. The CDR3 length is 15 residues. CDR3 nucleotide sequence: TGCGCCAGCAGCGACCGGGACAGGGTAGACTATGGCTACACCTTC. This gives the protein CASSDRDRVDYGYTF.

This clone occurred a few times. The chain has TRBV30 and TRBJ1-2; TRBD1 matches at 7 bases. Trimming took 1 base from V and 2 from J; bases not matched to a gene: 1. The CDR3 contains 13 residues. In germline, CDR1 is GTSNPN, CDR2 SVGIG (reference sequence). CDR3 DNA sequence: TGTGCCTGGAGTGGGGACAGAAACTATGGCTACACCTTC. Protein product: CAWSGDRNYGYTF.

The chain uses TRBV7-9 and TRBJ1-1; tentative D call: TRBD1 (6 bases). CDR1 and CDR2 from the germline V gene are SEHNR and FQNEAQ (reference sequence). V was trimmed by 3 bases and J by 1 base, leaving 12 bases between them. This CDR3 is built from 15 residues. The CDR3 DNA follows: TGTGCCAGCAGCTTCCTCCAGGGGTCGAACACTGAAGCTTTCTTT. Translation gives CASSFLQGSNTEAFF.

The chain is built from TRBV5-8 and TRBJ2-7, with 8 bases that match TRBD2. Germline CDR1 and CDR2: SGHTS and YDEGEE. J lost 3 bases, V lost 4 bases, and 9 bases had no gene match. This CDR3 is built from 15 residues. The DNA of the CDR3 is TGTGCCAGCAGCCCCGAAGCGGGAGAAAGCTACGAGCAGTACTTC. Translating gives CASSPEAGESYEQYF.

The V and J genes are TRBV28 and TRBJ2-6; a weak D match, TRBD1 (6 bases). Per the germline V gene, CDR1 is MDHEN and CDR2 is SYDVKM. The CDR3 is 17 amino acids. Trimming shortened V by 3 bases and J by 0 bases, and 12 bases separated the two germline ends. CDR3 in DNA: TGTGCCAGCAGTTTGGACAGCTCATACTCTGGGGCCAACGTCCTGACTTTC. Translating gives CASSLDSSYSGANVLTF.

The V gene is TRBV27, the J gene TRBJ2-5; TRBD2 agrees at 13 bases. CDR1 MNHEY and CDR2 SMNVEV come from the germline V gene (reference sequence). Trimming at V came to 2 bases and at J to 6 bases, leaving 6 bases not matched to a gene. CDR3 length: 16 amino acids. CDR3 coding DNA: TGTGCCAGCAGTTTAACTAGCGGGGGGGCCGCGAAGACCCAGTACTTC. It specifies CASSLTSGGAAKTQYF.

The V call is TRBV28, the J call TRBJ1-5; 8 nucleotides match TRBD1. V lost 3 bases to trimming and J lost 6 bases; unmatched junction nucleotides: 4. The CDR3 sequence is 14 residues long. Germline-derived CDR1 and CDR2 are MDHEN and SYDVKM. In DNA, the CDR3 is TGTGCCAGCAGTTTTGCAGGGGGCGGTCAGCCCCAGCATTTT. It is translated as CASSFAGGGQPQHF.

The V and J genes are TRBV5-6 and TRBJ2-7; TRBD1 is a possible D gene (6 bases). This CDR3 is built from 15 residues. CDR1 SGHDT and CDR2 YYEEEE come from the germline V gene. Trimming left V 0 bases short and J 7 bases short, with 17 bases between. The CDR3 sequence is CASSLGGRGFGEQYF. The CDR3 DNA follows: TGTGCCAGCAGCTTGGGGGGGCGAGGGTTTGGTGAGCAGTACTTC.

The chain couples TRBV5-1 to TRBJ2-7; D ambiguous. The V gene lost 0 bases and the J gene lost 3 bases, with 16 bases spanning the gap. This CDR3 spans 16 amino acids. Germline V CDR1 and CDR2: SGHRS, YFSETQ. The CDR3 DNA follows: TGCGCCAGCAGCTTGGCCCTAGGAGCCATCGGCTACGAGCAGTACTTC. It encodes CASSLALGAIGYEQYF.

CDR3 region: CASSQDSRLAAGYTF. The CDR3 nucleotides are TGTGCCAGCAGCCAAGACTCACGCCTCGCGGCTGGCTACACCTTC. J is TRBJ1-2 and V is TRBV14, with no clear D. The germline V gene has CDR1 SGHDN and CDR2 FVKESK. The CDR3 covers 15 residues. The V and J ends lost 0 bases and 7 bases respectively, with 15 bases between them. Full variable domain (outside the CDR3, taken from reference TRBV14 and TRBJ1-2): EAGVTQFPSHSVIEKGQTVTLRCDPISGHDNLYWYRRVMGKEIKFLLHFVKESKQDESGMPNNRFLAERTGGTYSTLKVQPAELEDSGVYFCASSQDSRLAAGYTFGSGTRLTVV.

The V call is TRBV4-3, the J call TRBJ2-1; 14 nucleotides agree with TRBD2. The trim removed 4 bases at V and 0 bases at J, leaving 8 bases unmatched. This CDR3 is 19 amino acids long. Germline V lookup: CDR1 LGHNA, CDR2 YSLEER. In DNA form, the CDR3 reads TGCGCCAGCAGCCTAGGACTAGCGGGGGGTTCTAGCTCCTACAATGAGCAGTTCTTC. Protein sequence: CASSLGLAGGSSSYNEQFF.

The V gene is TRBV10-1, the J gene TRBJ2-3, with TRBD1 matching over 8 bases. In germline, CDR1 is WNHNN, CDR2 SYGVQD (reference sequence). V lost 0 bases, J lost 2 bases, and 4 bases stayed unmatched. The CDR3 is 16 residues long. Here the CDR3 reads CASSESRTGNTDTQYF. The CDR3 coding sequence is TGCGCCAGCAGTGAGTCTCGGACAGGGAACACAGATACGCAGTATTTT.

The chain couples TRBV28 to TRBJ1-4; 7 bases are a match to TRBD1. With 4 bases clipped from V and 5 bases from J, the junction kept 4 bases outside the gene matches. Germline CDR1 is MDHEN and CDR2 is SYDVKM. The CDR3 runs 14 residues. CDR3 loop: CASSSGTENEKLFF. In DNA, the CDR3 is TGTGCCAGCAGTTCCGGGACAGAGAATGAAAAACTGTTTTTT.

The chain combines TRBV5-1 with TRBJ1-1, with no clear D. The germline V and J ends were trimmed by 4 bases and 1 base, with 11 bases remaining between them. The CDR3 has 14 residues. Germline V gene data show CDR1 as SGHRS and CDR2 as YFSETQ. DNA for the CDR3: TGCGCCAGCAGCCGCGATGGAGCGAACACTGAAGCTTTCTTT. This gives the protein CASSRDGANTEAFF.

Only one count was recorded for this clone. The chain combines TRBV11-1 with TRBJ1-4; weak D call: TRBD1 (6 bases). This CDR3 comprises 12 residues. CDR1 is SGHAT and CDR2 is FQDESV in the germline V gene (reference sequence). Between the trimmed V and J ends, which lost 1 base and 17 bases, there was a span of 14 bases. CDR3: CASSLGGRTVFF. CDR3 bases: TGTGCCAGCAGCTTAGGAGGACGGACAGTTTTTTTT.